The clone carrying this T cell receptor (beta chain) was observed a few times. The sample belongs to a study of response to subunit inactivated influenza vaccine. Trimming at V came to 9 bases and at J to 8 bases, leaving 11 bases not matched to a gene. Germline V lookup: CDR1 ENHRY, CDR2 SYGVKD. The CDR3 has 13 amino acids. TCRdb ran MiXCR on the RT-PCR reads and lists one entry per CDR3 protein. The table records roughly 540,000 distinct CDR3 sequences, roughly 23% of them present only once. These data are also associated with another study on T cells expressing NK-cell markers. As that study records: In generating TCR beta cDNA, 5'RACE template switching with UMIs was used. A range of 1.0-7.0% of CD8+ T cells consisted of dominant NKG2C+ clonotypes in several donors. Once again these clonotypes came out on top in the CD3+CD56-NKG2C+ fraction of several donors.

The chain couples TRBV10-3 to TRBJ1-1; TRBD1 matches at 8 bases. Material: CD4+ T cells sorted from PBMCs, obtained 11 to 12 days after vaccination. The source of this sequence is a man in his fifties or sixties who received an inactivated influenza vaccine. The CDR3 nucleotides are TGTGCCATACGGACAGGGCCTACGTACGAAGCTTTCTTT. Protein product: CAIRTGPTYEAFF.